This T cell receptor (beta chain) stems from a study of identical twins. TCRdb itself ran the 5' RACE reads through MiXCR, one entry per CDR3 protein. This table holds hundreds of thousands of distinct CDR3 sequences, about a fifth found once. Looked up from germline, CDR1 is MGHRA and CDR2 is YSYEKL. Trimming removed 0 bases at V and 3 bases at J, with 21 bases between. The CDR3 contains 19 residues. Healthy Caucasians, and only they, were the donors. These records were also assigned to another study, of yellow fever vaccine responses in identical twins. From that second work: Twins' vaccine T cell responses were reported to seem partly convergent and partly personalized.

The chain uses TRBV4-1 and TRBJ1-5; D may be TRBD1 (6 bases). The sequence was obtained from a woman younger than 35 in good health. The sample was CD4+ T cells sorted from blood. The CDR3 loop is CASSQDTGSAGAANQPQHF. CDR3 nucleotides: TGCGCCAGCAGCCAAGATACGGGGTCCGCAGGGGCTGCCAATCAGCCCCAGCATTTT.